This T cell receptor beta chain was sequenced during a study of blood T cell repertoires in COVID-19. About the research overall: Collection of acute and convalescent COVID-19 samples took place in the United States, Italy and Spain. PBMCs, B-cell-depleted T cells, or T cells provided the cDNA or gDNA that made up the material.

The CDR3 spans 15 residues. In germline, CDR1 is MDHEN, CDR2 SYDVKM. Trimming cost V 6 bases and J 4 bases, with 18 bases left between them. In its sample, this clone was seen once. Patients at the Seattle site were enrolled during active infection and followed longitudinally. As handled by the study authors: Reference gene primer amplification in the assay estimated nucleated cell counts. Sequenced by immunoSEQ multiplex PCR; TCRdb stores in-frame clones only, minus some. The DNA was the basis for D and trimming; V, J and clone size are from that table. The sample records about 210,000 clones, 65% to 90% being singletons.

The V and J genes are TRBV28 and TRBJ1-2; a weak D match, TRBD1 (5 bases). The sequencing sample was made of peripheral blood. This TCR was recovered from a middle-aged man with COVID-19, enrolled during active disease. CDR3 in DNA: TGTGCCAGCAGCCCGACAGCGCCCAATACCTATGGCTACACCTTC. Translating it yields CASSPTAPNTYGYTF.